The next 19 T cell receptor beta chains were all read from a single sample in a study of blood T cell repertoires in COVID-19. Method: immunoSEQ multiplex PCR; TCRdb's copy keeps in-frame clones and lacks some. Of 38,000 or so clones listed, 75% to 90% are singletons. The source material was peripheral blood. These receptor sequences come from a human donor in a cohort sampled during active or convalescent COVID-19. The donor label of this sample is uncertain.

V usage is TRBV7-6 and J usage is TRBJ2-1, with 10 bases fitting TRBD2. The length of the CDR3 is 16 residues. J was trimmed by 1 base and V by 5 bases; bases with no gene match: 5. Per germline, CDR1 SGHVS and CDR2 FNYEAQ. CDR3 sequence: CASSRAGGGSYNEQFF. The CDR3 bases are TGTGCCAGCAGCCGAGCGGGAGGGGGGTCCTACAATGAGCAGTTCTTC.

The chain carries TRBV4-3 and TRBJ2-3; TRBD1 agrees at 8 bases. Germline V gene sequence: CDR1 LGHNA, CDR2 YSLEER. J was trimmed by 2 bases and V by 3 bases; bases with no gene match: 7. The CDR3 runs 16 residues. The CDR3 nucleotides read TGCGCCAGCAGCCATCCACCGGGACAGGTCACAGATACGCAGTATTTT. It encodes CASSHPPGQVTDTQYF.

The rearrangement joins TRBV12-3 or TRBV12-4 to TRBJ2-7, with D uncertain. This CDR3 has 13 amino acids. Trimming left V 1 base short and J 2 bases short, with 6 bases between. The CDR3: CASSLGSTYEQYF. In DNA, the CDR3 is TGTGCCAGCAGTTTAGGCAGTACCTACGAGCAGTACTTC.

The CDR3 DNA reads as TGTGCCAGCAGCTTATCCGAGGGAGTGGATGGCTACACCTTC. This translates into CASSLSEGVDGYTF. V and J are TRBV7-9 and TRBJ1-2; D is unclear. With 2 bases removed from V and 6 bases from J, the gap between germline ends came to 13 bases. This CDR3 contains 14 residues. Germline CDR1 is SEHNR and CDR2 is FQNEAQ (reference sequence).

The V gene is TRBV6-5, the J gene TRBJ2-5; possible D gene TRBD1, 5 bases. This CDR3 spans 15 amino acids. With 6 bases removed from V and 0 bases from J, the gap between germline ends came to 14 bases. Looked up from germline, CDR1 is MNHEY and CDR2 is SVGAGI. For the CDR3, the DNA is TGTGCCAGCAGGCCCTTTTTGGGGCACCAAGAGACCCAGTACTTC. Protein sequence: CASRPFLGHQETQYF.

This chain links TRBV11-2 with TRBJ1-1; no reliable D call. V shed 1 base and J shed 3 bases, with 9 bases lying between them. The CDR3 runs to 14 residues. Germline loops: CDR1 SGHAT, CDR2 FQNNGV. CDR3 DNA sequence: TGTGCCAGCAGCTTAGTGTTTCGGGACACTGAAGCTTTCTTT. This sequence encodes CASSLVFRDTEAFF.

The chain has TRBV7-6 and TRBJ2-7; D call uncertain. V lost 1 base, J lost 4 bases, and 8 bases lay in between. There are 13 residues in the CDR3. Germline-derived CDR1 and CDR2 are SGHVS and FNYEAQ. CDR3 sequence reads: CASSLVAEYEQYF. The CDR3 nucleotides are TGTGCCAGCAGCTTAGTGGCGGAGTACGAGCAGTACTTC.

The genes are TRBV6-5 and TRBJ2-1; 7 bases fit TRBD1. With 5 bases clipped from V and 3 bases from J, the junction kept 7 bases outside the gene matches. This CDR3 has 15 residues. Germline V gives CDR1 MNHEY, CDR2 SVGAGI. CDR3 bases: TGTGCCAGCAGTCCATCGACAGGGAACTACAATGAGCAGTTCTTC. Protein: CASSPSTGNYNEQFF.

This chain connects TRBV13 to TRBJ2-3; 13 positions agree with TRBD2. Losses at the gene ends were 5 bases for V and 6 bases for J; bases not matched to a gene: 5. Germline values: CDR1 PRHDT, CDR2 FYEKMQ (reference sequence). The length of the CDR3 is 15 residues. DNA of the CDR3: TGTGCCAGCAGCATCGGACTAGCGGGAGAGGATACGCAGTATTTT. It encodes CASSIGLAGEDTQYF.

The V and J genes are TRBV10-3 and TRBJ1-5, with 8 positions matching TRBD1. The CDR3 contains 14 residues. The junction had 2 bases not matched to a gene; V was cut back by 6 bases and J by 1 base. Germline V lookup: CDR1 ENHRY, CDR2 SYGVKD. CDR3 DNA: TGTGCCATCAGGCAGGGGGCCAGCAATCAGCCCCAGCATTTT. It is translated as CAIRQGASNQPQHF.

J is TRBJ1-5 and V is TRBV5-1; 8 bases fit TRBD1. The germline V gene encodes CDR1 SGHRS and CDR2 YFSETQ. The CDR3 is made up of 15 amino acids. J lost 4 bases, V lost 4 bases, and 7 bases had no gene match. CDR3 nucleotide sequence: TGCGCCAGCAGCCCGACAGGGGCCCTAAATCAGCCCCAGCATTTT. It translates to CASSPTGALNQPQHF.

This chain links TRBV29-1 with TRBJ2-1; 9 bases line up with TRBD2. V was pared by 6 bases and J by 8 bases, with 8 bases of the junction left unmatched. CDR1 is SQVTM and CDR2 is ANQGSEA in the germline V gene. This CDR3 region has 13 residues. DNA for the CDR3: TGCAGCGTCATGACTAGCGGCGGCTATGAGCAGTTCTTC. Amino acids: CSVMTSGGYEQFF.

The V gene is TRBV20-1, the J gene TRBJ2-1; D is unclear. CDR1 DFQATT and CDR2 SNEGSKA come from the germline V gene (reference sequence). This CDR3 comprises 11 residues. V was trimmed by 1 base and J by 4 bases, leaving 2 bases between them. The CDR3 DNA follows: TGCAGTGCTAGAGTATACAATGAGCAGTTCTTC. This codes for CSARVYNEQFF.

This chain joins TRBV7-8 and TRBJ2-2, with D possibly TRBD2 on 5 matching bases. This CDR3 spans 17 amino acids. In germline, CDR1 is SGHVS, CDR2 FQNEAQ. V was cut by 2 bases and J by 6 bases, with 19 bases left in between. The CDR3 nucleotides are TGTGCCAGCAGCTTAAAGGCCTGGCTAGCTGTCGCCGGGGAGCTGTTTTTT. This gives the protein CASSLKAWLAVAGELFF. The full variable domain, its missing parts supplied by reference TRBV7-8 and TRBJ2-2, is GAGVSQSPRYKVAKRGQDVALRCDPISGHVSLFWYQQALGQGPEFLTYFQNEAQLDKSGLPSDRFFAERPEGSVSTLKIQRTQQEDSAVYLCASSLKAWLAVAGELFFGEGSRLTVL.

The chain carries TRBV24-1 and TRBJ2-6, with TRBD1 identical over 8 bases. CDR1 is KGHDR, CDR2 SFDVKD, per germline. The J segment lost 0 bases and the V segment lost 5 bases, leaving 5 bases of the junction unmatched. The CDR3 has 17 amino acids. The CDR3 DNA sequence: TGTGCCACCAGTGCCAGACAGGGGAGCTCTGGGGCCAACGTCCTGACTTTC. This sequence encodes CATSARQGSSGANVLTF.

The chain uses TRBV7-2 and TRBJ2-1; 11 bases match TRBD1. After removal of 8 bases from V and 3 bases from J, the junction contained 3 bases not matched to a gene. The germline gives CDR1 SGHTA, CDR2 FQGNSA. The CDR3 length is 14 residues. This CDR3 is CASAGTGGYNEQFF. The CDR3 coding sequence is TGTGCCAGCGCTGGGACAGGGGGCTACAATGAGCAGTTCTTC.

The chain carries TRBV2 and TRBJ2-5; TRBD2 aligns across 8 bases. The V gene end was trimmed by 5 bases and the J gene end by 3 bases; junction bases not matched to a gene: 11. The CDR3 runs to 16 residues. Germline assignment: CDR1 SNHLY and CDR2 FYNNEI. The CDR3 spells CASSRGLSGVKETQYF. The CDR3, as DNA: TGTGCCAGCAGTAGGGGCCTTAGCGGGGTTAAAGAGACCCAGTACTTC.

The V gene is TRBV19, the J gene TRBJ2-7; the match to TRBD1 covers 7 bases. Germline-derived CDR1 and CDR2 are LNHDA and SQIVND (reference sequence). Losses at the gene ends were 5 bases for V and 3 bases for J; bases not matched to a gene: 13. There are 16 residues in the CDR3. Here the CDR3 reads CASSFQGQGVFYEQYF. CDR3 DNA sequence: TGTGCCAGTAGTTTCCAAGGGCAGGGGGTATTCTACGAGCAGTACTTC.

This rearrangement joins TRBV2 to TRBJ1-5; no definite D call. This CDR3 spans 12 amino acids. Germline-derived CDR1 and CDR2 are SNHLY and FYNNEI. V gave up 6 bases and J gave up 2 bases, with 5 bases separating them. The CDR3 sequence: CASSRRNQPQHF. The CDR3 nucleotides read TGTGCCAGCAGCCGTCGCAATCAGCCCCAGCATTTT.